The T cell receptor (beta chain) under discussion was sequenced for a study of post-analysis software for immune sequencing data. Across the study: In terms of disease course, relapsing-remitting, secondary progressive and progressive-relapsing multiple sclerosis were included. Study-level results: There were roughly 5 TRBV segments more frequent in patients than controls, and TRBV5-6, TRBV5-1 and TRBV20-1 were among them. Significantly lower normalized Chao1 diversity was found in patients with multiple sclerosis relative to controls. Strong same-batch co-clustering of samples appeared with F measure clustering.

This clonotype has only a few counts. Its antigen is still unknown. Each TCR beta cDNA library carried unique molecular identifiers. cDNA molecules numbering roughly 0.5 million came from roughly 1 to 10 million T cells. TCRdb passed the PCR reads through MiXCR, listing each CDR3 protein once. The table includes hundreds of thousands of distinct CDR3 sequences, 25% to 30% detected once. CDR1 MNHEY and CDR2 SMNVEV come from the germline V gene (reference sequence). CDR3 length: 13 residues. Trimming took off 7 bases at V and 7 bases at J, with 14 bases between the two ends. V gene TRBV27 combines with J gene TRBJ2-1; unclear D gene. Sequencing was performed on blood. The receptor was isolated from a girl aged 5-17 years with multiple sclerosis. As DNA, the CDR3 is TGTGCCAGCACCCTTAGTGGTCGGAATGAGCAGTTCTTC. This codes for CASTLSGRNEQFF.